A single sample is the source of the 21 T cell receptor beta chains below, sequenced in a study of OX40 agonist ivuxolimab in advanced cancers. Library construction relied on the immunoSEQ multiplex PCR assay. Held by TCRdb, this immuneACCESS table contains in-frame sequences only and omits some clones. Under half of the omission traces to an unresolved V gene where checked; the cause of the rest is unknown. This sample lists more than 60,000 clones; 85% were detected once. Roughly 0.7% of the sample is taken by the ten largest. The sample here was CD4+ or CD8+ T cells sorted from blood, taken in a trial of the OX40 agonist ivuxolimab. The receptors were sampled from an adult with an advanced solid tumor such as melanoma, head and neck, liver or kidney cancer.

The V call is TRBV11-1, the J call TRBJ2-1, with TRBD1 matching 7 bases. V lost 2 bases, J lost 4 bases, and 8 bases stayed unmatched. The CDR3 runs 16 residues. Germline V lookup: CDR1 SGHAT, CDR2 FQDESV (reference sequence). The CDR3 here is CASSLNWGTEYNEQFF. The CDR3 region has the DNA TGTGCCAGCAGCTTAAACTGGGGGACAGAGTACAATGAGCAGTTCTTC.

This chain connects TRBV7-6 to TRBJ2-5, with D maybe TRBD1 (6 bases). This CDR3 spans 14 amino acids. The V end lost 5 bases, the J end lost 4 bases, and 14 bases lay between the germline ends. Germline V gene data show CDR1 as SGHVS and CDR2 as FNYEAQ. CDR3 coding DNA: TGTGCCAGCAGCCAATCGACAGGTCCAGAGACCCAGTACTTC. Amino acid sequence: CASSQSTGPETQYF.

This chain uses TRBV4-3 with TRBJ1-2; 10 bases agree with TRBD1. This CDR3 comprises 14 residues. Germline-derived CDR1 and CDR2 are LGHNA and YSLEER. Trimming removed 4 bases from V and 11 bases from J; junction bases left unmatched: 10. CDR3 protein: CASSRRDRGAGYTF. CDR3 bases: TGCGCCAGCAGCCGCAGGGACAGGGGCGCGGGATACACCTTC.

J is TRBJ1-5 and V is TRBV15; possible D gene TRBD1, 5 bases. V was pared by 3 bases and J by 2 bases, with 8 bases between. This CDR3 spans 14 amino acids. Germline CDR1 reads LNHNV; CDR2 reads YYDKDF (reference sequence). As DNA, the CDR3 is TGTGCCACCAGCAGCCGGGACGGCAATCAGCCCCAGCATTTT. Its protein is CATSSRDGNQPQHF.

The chain couples TRBV9 to TRBJ2-2, with D maybe TRBD1 (5 bases). Germline values: CDR1 SGDLS, CDR2 YYNGEE. V was shortened by 0 bases and J by 4 bases, with 7 bases between the two germline ends. The CDR3 is made up of 14 amino acids. The CDR3, as DNA: TGTGCCAGCAGCGTAGAACAGGTCACCGGGGAGCTGTTTTTT. This codes for CASSVEQVTGELFF.

The rearrangement uses TRBV4-2 and TRBJ1-3; TRBD1 matches at 7 bases. This CDR3 has 13 amino acids. Germline CDR1 and CDR2: LGHNA and YNFKEQ. V dropped 8 bases and J dropped 0; count of bases not matched to a gene: 1. CDR3 bases: TGTGCCAGCCAGGGGGACTCTGGAAACACCATATATTTT. Residues: CASQGDSGNTIYF.

The V gene is TRBV5-1, the J gene TRBJ2-3; 7 nucleotides line up with TRBD2. The CDR3 contains 17 residues. Germline loops: CDR1 SGHRS, CDR2 YFSETQ. With 0 bases clipped from V and 7 bases from J, the junction kept 14 bases outside the gene matches. CDR3 nucleotide sequence: TGCGCCAGCAGCTTGGGGGGACTATGGCAAAAGGAGAATACGCAGTATTTT. Translating it yields CASSLGGLWQKENTQYF.

The chain combines TRBV12-5 with TRBJ1-6; the match to TRBD1 covers 7 bases. CDR1 is LGHNT, CDR2 FRNRAP, per germline. The CDR3 runs 14 residues. The junction had 4 bases not matched to a gene; V was cut back by 4 bases and J by 7 bases. CDR3 sequence: CASGSQGRNSPLHF. Here the CDR3 DNA reads TGTGCTAGTGGTTCACAGGGGAGAAATTCACCCCTCCACTTT.

CDR3 sequence (DNA): TGCGCCAGCAGCCAATGGACAGCCTCTAGGGCAGATACGCAGTATTTT. Translated: CASSQWTASRADTQYF. The chain employs TRBV4-3 and TRBJ2-3; a weak D match, TRBD1 (6 bases). From germline, CDR1 is LGHNA and CDR2 YSLEER. The V gene lost 2 bases and the J gene lost 4 bases, with 16 bases spanning the gap. The CDR3 covers 16 residues.

The chain has TRBV18 and TRBJ2-2; 8 positions match TRBD1. Trimming took 3 bases from V and 4 from J; bases not matched to a gene: 4. The CDR3 totals 15 residues. CDR1 is KGHSH, CDR2 LQKENI, per germline. The CDR3 loop is CASSPGTGATGELFF. In DNA, the CDR3 is TGTGCCAGCTCACCCGGGACAGGTGCCACCGGGGAGCTGTTTTTT.

The chain couples TRBV6-5 to TRBJ1-2; D is possibly TRBD1 (5 bases). Trimming shortened V by 7 bases and J by 0 bases, and 15 bases separated the two germline ends. CDR1 and CDR2 (germline): MNHEY, SVGAGI. The CDR3 extends over 15 amino acids. CDR3 protein: CASIPGGAANYGYTF. Written as DNA, the CDR3 is TGTGCCAGCATACCGGGGGGAGCAGCTAACTATGGCTACACCTTC.

The V call is TRBV10-3, the J call TRBJ2-3; D remains unclear. From germline, CDR1 is ENHRY and CDR2 SYGVKD. The CDR3 spans 14 residues. Trimming removed 2 bases from V and 0 bases from J, with 6 bases in between. The CDR3 nucleotides are TGTGCCATCAGTGAGCTGGCAAGCACAGATACGCAGTATTTT. This translates into CAISELASTDTQYF.

The V and J genes are TRBV9 and TRBJ2-6; D perhaps matches TRBD2 (5 bases). V dropped 1 base and J dropped 2 bases, with 10 bases sitting between them. CDR1 is SGDLS, CDR2 YYNGEE, per germline. The CDR3 is 16 residues long. CDR3 DNA: TGTGCCAGCAGCGTACGGGGTCCCGCTGGGGCCAACGTCCTGACTTTC. Translated, it gives CASSVRGPAGANVLTF.

The chain couples TRBV7-3 to TRBJ2-1, with unresolved D. The CDR3 has 15 residues. Germline V gene data show CDR1 as SGHTA and CDR2 as FQGTGA. Between the trimmed V and J ends, which lost 1 base and 0 bases, there was a span of 7 bases. The CDR3, as DNA: TGTGCCAGCAGCTTAATGGTTAGCTCCTACAATGAGCAGTTCTTC. It translates to CASSLMVSSYNEQFF.

V gene TRBV14 combines with J gene TRBJ2-1; D unresolved. This CDR3 is 11 amino acids long. Trimming left V 3 bases short and J 3 bases short, with 0 bases between. The germline V gene has CDR1 SGHDN and CDR2 FVKESK. CDR3 residues: CASSHYNEQFF. CDR3 sequence (DNA): TGTGCCAGCAGCCACTACAATGAGCAGTTCTTC.

The chain has TRBV7-2 and TRBJ1-3; D possibly corresponds to TRBD1 (5 bases). This CDR3 has 16 amino acids. Trimming pared 3 bases from V and 0 bases from J, leaving 12 bases between. The germline V gene encodes CDR1 SGHTA and CDR2 FQGNSA. The CDR3 DNA is TGTGCCAGCAGCTTGACAGCCACCCCCTCTGGAAACACCATATATTTT. This translates into CASSLTATPSGNTIYF.

This chain joins TRBV2 and TRBJ2-7; 7 positions match TRBD1. V was clipped by 3 bases and J by 11 bases; unmatched bases: 4. The CDR3 has 11 amino acids. CDR1 SNHLY and CDR2 FYNNEI come from the germline V gene. CDR3 sequence reads: CASSETGTEYF. The CDR3 region has the DNA TGTGCCAGCAGTGAGACCGGGACAGAGTACTTC.

V usage is TRBV9 and J usage is TRBJ2-1, with 9 positions matching TRBD2. This CDR3 has 14 residues. Germline loops: CDR1 SGDLS, CDR2 YYNGEE. The V gene end was trimmed by 4 bases and the J gene end by 8 bases; junction bases not matched to a gene: 7. This chain's CDR3 is CASSNPGLAHEQFF. The CDR3 DNA reads as TGTGCCAGCAGCAACCCGGGACTAGCACATGAGCAGTTCTTC.

This clone is judged medium-sized. V and J are TRBV18 and TRBJ1-5; TRBD1 matches at 8 bases. The CDR3 covers 14 residues. The V and J ends lost 3 bases and 6 bases, in that order; junction bases with no gene match: 4. The V gene's germline CDR1 is KGHSH and CDR2 LQKENI. The CDR3 coding sequence is TGTGCCAGCTCACCCGGACAGGGAACTCAGCCCCAGCATTTT. Its translation: CASSPGQGTQPQHF.

The V and J genes are TRBV4-2 and TRBJ2-7, with 8 bases matching TRBD1. Germline CDR1 is LGHNA and CDR2 is YNFKEQ. The CDR3 spans 14 residues. V dropped 5 bases and J dropped 2; count of bases not matched to a gene: 5. CDR3 in amino acids: CASSGGRGPYEQYF. The DNA of the CDR3 is TGTGCCAGCAGCGGAGGCAGGGGGCCCTACGAGCAGTACTTC.

This rearrangement joins TRBV9 to TRBJ2-3, with 9 bases that match TRBD2. This CDR3 has 17 residues. V lost 4 bases to trimming and J lost 1 base; unmatched junction nucleotides: 10. Germline-derived CDR1 and CDR2 are SGDLS and YYNGEE. The CDR3 loop is CASSRLDSGGRTDTQYF. CDR3 sequence (DNA): TGTGCCAGCAGCCGACTTGACAGCGGGGGGCGCACAGATACGCAGTATTTT.